The present T cell receptor (beta chain) was sequenced within a study of PD-L1 blockade in urothelial cancer. Sample time point: pretreatment peripheral blood. Patients yielded 1 to 8 samples each, pretreatment and on-treatment. Synthetically made TCR analog templates were put into each PCR as spikes. The repertoire was sequenced with immunoSEQ multiplex PCR; TCRdb's copy has only in-frame clones and lacks some. The sample lists about 88,000 clones; roughly 90% were seen once. The J segment lost 1 base and the V segment lost 5 bases, leaving 4 bases of the junction unmatched. This CDR3 has 15 amino acids. Germline V gene sequence: CDR1 SGHNT, CDR2 YENEEA.

The origin of this receptor is a woman older than 75 with urothelial cancer. The chain links TRBV11-3 to TRBJ2-2; 7 bases align to TRBD2. Sequenced material: PBMCs, taken around atezolizumab (anti-PD-L1) treatment. The CDR3 DNA follows: TGTGCCAGCAGCCCAACGGGGGGGAACACCGGGGAGCTGTTTTTT. Its translation is CASSPTGGNTGELFF.